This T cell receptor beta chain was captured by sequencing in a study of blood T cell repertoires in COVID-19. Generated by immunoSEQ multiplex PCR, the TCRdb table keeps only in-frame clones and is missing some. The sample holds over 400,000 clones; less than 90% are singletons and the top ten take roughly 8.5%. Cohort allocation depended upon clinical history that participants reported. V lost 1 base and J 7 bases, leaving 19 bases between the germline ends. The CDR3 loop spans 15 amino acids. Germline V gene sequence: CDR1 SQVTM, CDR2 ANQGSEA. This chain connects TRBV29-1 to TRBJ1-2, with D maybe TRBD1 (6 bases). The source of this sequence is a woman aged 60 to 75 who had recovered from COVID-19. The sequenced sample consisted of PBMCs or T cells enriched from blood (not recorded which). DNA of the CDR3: TGCAGCGTTGAAGCAGGGGCTCCGAAGTGGGGTGGCTACACCTTC. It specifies CSVEAGAPKWGGYTF.